Presented here are 14 T cell receptor beta chains from one specimen sequenced in a study of CD8+ T cells in alopecia areata. Following extraction, RNA underwent reverse transcription to cDNA, which served as the sequencing template. The repertoire was sequenced with immunoSEQ multiplex PCR; TCRdb's copy has only in-frame clones and lacks some. The top ten hold more than 0.95% of the sample, which has about 210,000 clones, under 70% seen once. Treatment reported: oral pan-JAK inhibitor, 5-10 mg twice daily. The material sequenced was CD4+ T cells sorted from blood, taken around week 44, from a patient treated with tofacitinib. All receptors derive from a human donor with alopecia areata.

This chain's CDR3 is CASSSRLQGAADTQYF. CDR3 nucleotides: TGTGCCAGCAGCTCTAGGTTACAGGGGGCAGCAGATACGCAGTATTTT. The chain employs TRBV7-2 and TRBJ2-3; 9 bases fit TRBD1. Germline V gene lookup returns CDR1 SGHTA and CDR2 FQGNSA. The J segment lost 4 bases and the V segment lost 4 bases, leaving 9 bases of the junction unmatched. The CDR3 has 16 residues.

The rearrangement uses TRBV6-1 and TRBJ2-5; D may be TRBD1 or TRBD2 (5 bases each). V gave up 6 bases and J gave up 1 base, with 12 bases separating them. CDR3 size: 14 residues. The germline V gene encodes CDR1 MNHNS and CDR2 SASEGT. Here the CDR3 reads CASSKPGTQETQYF. CDR3 nucleotides: TGTGCCAGCAGCAAACCCGGGACCCAAGAGACCCAGTACTTC.

The V call is TRBV30, the J call TRBJ2-5; 7 bases map to TRBD1. Trimming at V came to 2 bases and at J to 6 bases, leaving 9 bases not matched to a gene. The CDR3 consists of 14 residues. Per germline, CDR1 GTSNPN and CDR2 SVGIG (reference sequence). The CDR3 DNA follows: TGTGCCTGGAGTTCTACAGGGGCGAAGAAGACCCAGTACTTC. Its protein product is CAWSSTGAKKTQYF.

This clone appeared a few times. The chain carries TRBV29-1 and TRBJ1-1, with D perhaps TRBD1 (6 bases). The CDR3 totals 13 residues. Germline values: CDR1 SQVTM, CDR2 ANQGSEA. Trimming removed 7 bases from V and 2 bases from J, with 14 bases in between. CDR3 amino acids: CSAEEGTNTEAFF. DNA of the CDR3: TGCAGCGCCGAGGAGGGGACAAACACTGAAGCTTTCTTT.

This clone was observed a few times. The chain joins TRBV27 to TRBJ2-2, with TRBD2 matching over 7 bases. Germline V gives CDR1 MNHEY, CDR2 SMNVEV (reference sequence). The V gene end was trimmed by 7 bases and the J gene end by 1 base; junction bases not matched to a gene: 3. The CDR3 loop spans 14 amino acids. CDR3 DNA: TGTGCCAGCAAGACGGGGGGGAACACCGGGGAGCTGTTTTTT. Protein: CASKTGGNTGELFF.

This clone came up once. The rearrangement links TRBV5-1 to TRBJ1-1, with D uncertain. The CDR3 is 15 amino acids. Germline-derived CDR1 and CDR2 are SGHRS and YFSETQ. Trimming pared 0 bases from V and 0 bases from J, leaving 9 bases between. The CDR3 loop reads CASSLDQAVNTEAFF. CDR3 coding DNA: TGCGCCAGCAGCTTGGACCAGGCGGTGAACACTGAAGCTTTCTTT.

CDR3 sequence reads: CASGSGQETQYF. DNA of the CDR3: TGCGCCAGCGGTAGCGGCCAAGAGACCCAGTACTTC. The gene calls are TRBV5-1 and TRBJ2-5; perhaps TRBD2 as D (6 bases). The length of the CDR3 is 12 residues. Trimming cost V 7 bases and J 1 base, with 8 bases left between them. Germline V gives CDR1 SGHRS, CDR2 YFSETQ.

This chain uses TRBV30 with TRBJ1-6; the D gene is possibly TRBD1 (6 bases). The V gene lost 4 bases and the J gene lost 8 bases, with 18 bases spanning the gap. This CDR3 has 15 amino acids. The germline V gene encodes CDR1 GTSNPN and CDR2 SVGIG (reference sequence). For the CDR3, the DNA is TGTGCCTGGAACAGGGATGCTACAGTGGATTCACCCCTCCACTTT. It codes for CAWNRDATVDSPLHF.

This clone was counted only a few times. The V and J genes are TRBV10-2 and TRBJ2-5, with 11 bases aligning to TRBD2. Germline CDR1 is WSHSY and CDR2 is SAAADI. V was pared by 3 bases and J by 1 base, with 10 bases of the junction left unmatched. The CDR3 loop spans 18 amino acids. DNA of the CDR3: TGCGCCAGCAGTGATATTCGGCTAGCGGGGGGACCCCAAGAGACCCAGTACTTC. This translates into CASSDIRLAGGPQETQYF.

This clone was counted between two and nine times. The chain employs TRBV6-6 and TRBJ1-2; D perhaps matches TRBD1 (6 bases). Germline V gene sequence: CDR1 MNHNY, CDR2 SVGAGI (reference sequence). This CDR3 has 15 residues. V was clipped by 6 bases and J by 0 bases, with 14 bases between them. DNA for the CDR3: TGTGCCAGCAGCGACAGGAGTCAAGCTAACTATGGCTACACCTTC. This encodes CASSDRSQANYGYTF.

CDR3 DNA sequence: TGCGCCAGCAGCCAAGATACCTGGAACTATGGCTACACCTTC. Protein product: CASSQDTWNYGYTF. The chain has TRBV4-1 and TRBJ1-2; no reliable D call. V was pared by 0 bases and J by 2 bases, with 7 bases between. This CDR3 is 14 amino acids long. The germline V gene encodes CDR1 MGHRA and CDR2 YSYEKL.

Comments on this clone: Additional DNA sequences in this sample encode the identical CDR3. In nucleotides, the CDR3 is TGTGCCAGCAGCCTAACAGGGCTGAACACTGAAGCTTTCTTT. It codes for CASSLTGLNTEAFF. This chain connects TRBV7-2 to TRBJ1-1, with a possible D match to TRBD1 (6 bases). Germline CDR1 reads SGHTA; CDR2 reads FQGNSA. With 5 bases removed from V and 0 bases from J, the gap between germline ends came to 10 bases. This CDR3 region has 14 residues.

This sequence joins TRBV4-3 and TRBJ1-5; possibly TRBD1 for D (5 bases). The germline V gene encodes CDR1 LGHNA and CDR2 YSLEER. This CDR3 has 15 amino acids. Between the trimmed V and J ends, which lost 0 bases and 4 bases, there was a span of 10 bases. The DNA for the CDR3 is TGCGCCAGCAGCCAAGATTTGAACAGGAATCAGCCCCAGCATTTT. This encodes CASSQDLNRNQPQHF.

The chain carries TRBV25-1 and TRBJ1-1, with a tentative D call TRBD1 (5 bases). Trimming removed 5 bases from V and 5 bases from J, with 18 bases in between. Germline lookup yields CDR1 MGHDK and CDR2 SYGVNS. The CDR3 totals 15 residues. CDR3 sequence (DNA): TGTGCCAGCAGTCCCCCAGGGAGGGCGGGAACTGAAGCTTTCTTT. Translated: CASSPPGRAGTEAFF.